The TCR beta chain described here comes from a study of cytomegalovirus exposure and HLA in healthy donors. Whole-study findings and limits: The HLA-A and HLA-B alleles of most subjects were reportedly predicted accurately from TCR beta sequences.

Turning to this clone: Antigen unknown.

Trimming cost V 3 bases and J 2 bases; bases outside gene matches: 5. Germline CDR1 and CDR2: SEHNR and FQNEAQ (reference sequence). The CDR3 covers 15 residues. Use of 60 Vbeta and 13 Jbeta primers characterized the PCR. Only in-frame clones appear in the TCRdb table, and some are missing; sequencing was by immunoSEQ multiplex PCR. The sample yields over 150,000 clones, less than 85% seen once. The chain employs TRBV7-9 and TRBJ2-3, with 7 bases matching TRBD2. Sample: PBMCs. This TCR was sampled from a girl between 5 and 17 years old in good health and CMV-seropositive. The CDR3 region has the DNA TGTGCCAGCAGCTTGCCTAGCGGAAACACAGATACGCAGTATTTT. It encodes CASSLPSGNTDTQYF.